This T cell receptor (beta chain) was recovered during a study of blood T cell repertoires in COVID-19. Study background: The origin of the acute and convalescent COVID-19 samples was the United States, Italy and Spain. Sources were T cells, B-cell-depleted T cells, or PBMCs; the material itself was cDNA or gDNA.

In the authors' methods: Estimated nucleated cell counts came from reference gene primer amplification. Here immunoSEQ multiplex PCR was the method, and the copy in TCRdb shows in-frame clones only, minus some. Clone size and the V and J calls come from that table; the DNA yielded D and trimming. Seen here are about 34,000 clones, more than 60% observed once, and the top ten hold approximately 15%. CDR1 LNHDA and CDR2 SQIVND come from the germline V gene (reference sequence). Trimming removed 7 bases from V and 2 bases from J, with 12 bases in between. The CDR3 runs to 15 residues. The chain carries TRBV19 and TRBJ2-6; D is unresolved. The clonotype was recovered from a man older than 75 with active or convalescent COVID-19. The sample comprised peripheral blood. The CDR3 coding sequence is TGTGCCAGTAACGGCGGTCGGGCTGGGGCCAACGTCCTGACTTTC. Residues: CASNGGRAGANVLTF.